A single sample is the source of the 23 T cell receptor beta chains below, sequenced in a study of CD4 T cells in relation to SARS-CoV-2 and coronaviruses listed by TCRdb under 2021. No antigen has been assigned to these receptors. Libraries were prepared through the immunoSEQ multiplex PCR assay. TCRdb limited this immuneACCESS table to in-frame rearrangements with V and J called. A share of clones is missing; checked studies link under half to unresolved V genes, and the rest is unexplained. The sample table shows around 15,000 clones, and roughly 80% are seen once. In total, the top ten clones hold under 35% of the sample. CD4+ T cells from unexposed donors were collected before the COVID-19 pandemic (2011-2018). After approximately 11 days of culture, CD4+ T cells were isolated with the EasySep CD4+ T cell isolation kit. The sample comprised CD4+ T cells from PBMCs, cultured in vitro. The receptors shown here come from a human donor in good health.

The J gene is TRBJ2-2, the V gene TRBV11-3, with D possibly matching TRBD1 (6 bases). The CDR3 consists of 13 residues. Germline V CDR1 and CDR2: SGHNT, YENEEA. V shed 5 bases and J shed 8 bases, with 12 bases lying between them. CDR3 loop: CASSARGGGELFF. CDR3 coding DNA: TGTGCCAGCAGCGCCAGGGGTGGAGGGGAGCTGTTTTTT.

This clone was seen a single time. As DNA, the CDR3 is TGTGCCAGCAGTCCGGACAGATACAATGAGCAGTTCTTC. It specifies CASSPDRYNEQFF. The chain is built from TRBV6-5 and TRBJ2-1; D is possibly TRBD1 (6 bases). The V and J ends lost 5 bases and 4 bases respectively, with 9 bases between them. The germline gives CDR1 MNHEY, CDR2 SVGAGI. The CDR3 covers 13 residues.

CDR3 DNA sequence: TGTGCCAGCACCCCCCCCACAGGGGGAAGTGGCTACACCTTC. Residues: CASTPPTGGSGYTF. The rearrangement uses TRBV25-1 and TRBJ1-2; 8 nucleotides match TRBD1. The CDR3 runs 14 residues. J gave up 7 bases and V 7 bases, and 11 bases lay outside the gene matches. CDR1 is MGHDK and CDR2 is SYGVNS in the germline V gene.

This chain links TRBV6-4 with TRBJ1-1; D is possibly TRBD1 (6 bases). This CDR3 comprises 13 residues. CDR1 and CDR2 (germline): MRHNA, SNTAGT. V lost 4 bases, J lost 6 bases, and 12 bases lay in between. The chain's CDR3 is CASSAGTWAEAFF. The CDR3 DNA follows: TGTGCCAGCAGTGCCGGGACATGGGCTGAAGCTTTCTTT.

This chain links TRBV10-3 with TRBJ2-6, with D possibly called TRBD1 or TRBD2 (5 bases each). V was shortened by 8 bases and J by 0 bases, with 11 bases between the two germline ends. Germline V lookup: CDR1 ENHRY, CDR2 SYGVKD. CDR3 length: 15 residues. Written as DNA, the CDR3 is TGTGCCATCGGAGGAGACAGCTCTGGGGCCAACGTCCTGACTTTC. This codes for CAIGGDSSGANVLTF.

J is TRBJ2-7 and V is TRBV11-2; D is perhaps TRBD2 (6 bases). Looked up from germline, CDR1 is SGHAT and CDR2 is FQNNGV. The CDR3 has 14 amino acids. V shed 6 bases and J shed 5 bases, with 17 bases lying between them. This chain's CDR3 is CASRPVRRGNEQYF. CDR3 DNA: TGTGCCAGCAGACCGGTCCGGCGGGGCAACGAGCAGTACTTC.

J is TRBJ1-2 and V is TRBV6-6, with D possibly being TRBD1 (6 bases). CDR3 size: 15 residues. Germline CDR1 reads MNHNY; CDR2 reads SVGAGI (reference sequence). V lost 0 bases and J 2 bases, leaving 10 bases between the germline ends. The CDR3 region is CASSYSLGQNYGYTF. In nucleotides, the CDR3 is TGTGCCAGCAGTTACTCCCTCGGACAGAACTATGGCTACACCTTC.

This clone was counted a single time. The J gene is TRBJ2-1, the V gene TRBV5-1; D is unclear. The length of the CDR3 is 15 residues. V lost 0 bases to trimming and J lost 8 bases, with 15 bases between them. Per germline, CDR1 SGHRS and CDR2 YFSETQ. Here the CDR3 reads CASSLEDPDDHEQFF. CDR3 DNA: TGCGCCAGCAGCTTGGAGGACCCGGACGACCATGAGCAGTTCTTC.

J is TRBJ2-7 and V is TRBV5-5; 8 nucleotides line up with TRBD2. V shed 4 bases, J shed 9 bases, and the junction held 15 bases outside the gene matches. The CDR3 covers 15 residues. The V gene's germline CDR1 is SGHKS and CDR2 YYEKEE (reference sequence). CDR3 DNA sequence: TGTGCCAGCAGCCAGGGGACTAGTCGTTTTTATCGGCAGTACTTC. Translating it yields CASSQGTSRFYRQYF.

The chain links TRBV5-1 to TRBJ2-7, with 7 positions matching TRBD2. V trimming: 0 bases; J trimming: 3 bases; junction bases outside the gene matches: 6. The CDR3 is 15 amino acids. The V gene's germline CDR1 is SGHRS and CDR2 YFSETQ. CDR3 in amino acids: CASSLEGGSLYEQYF. The CDR3 DNA reads TGCGCCAGCAGCTTGGAAGGCGGGAGTCTCTACGAGCAGTACTTC. Looking up the rest from reference TRBV5-1 and TRBJ2-7 gives the full variable domain: KAGVTQTPRYLIKTRGQQVTLSCSPISGHRSVSWYQQTPGQGLQFLFEYFSETQRNKGNFPGRFSGRQFSNSRSEMNVSTLELGDSALYLCASSLEGGSLYEQYFGPGTRLTVT.

The rearrangement joins TRBV7-2 to TRBJ1-3; D is uncertain. The CDR3 totals 14 residues. The V end lost 0 bases, the J end lost 4 bases, and 7 bases lay between the germline ends. The germline CDR1 and CDR2 sequences are SGHTA and FQGNSA. CDR3 in amino acids: CASSLAGPGNTIYF. CDR3 DNA: TGTGCCAGCAGCTTAGCAGGTCCCGGAAACACCATATATTTT.

The chain recombines TRBV6-5 with TRBJ1-5; D is uncertain. This CDR3 has 13 residues. The ends were cut back, 6 bases at V and 8 bases at J, with 14 bases in the middle. Germline V gene sequence: CDR1 MNHEY, CDR2 SVGAGI. Here the CDR3 reads CASSRTVREPQHF. CDR3 nucleotides: TGTGCCAGCAGCCGGACCGTCCGGGAGCCCCAGCATTTT.

The chain couples TRBV19 to TRBJ1-4; D may be TRBD1 (5 bases). The germline gives CDR1 LNHDA, CDR2 SQIVND (reference sequence). The CDR3 is 17 amino acids. Trimming removed 1 base at V and 8 bases at J, with 20 bases between. The CDR3 nucleotides are TGTGCCAGTAGTATAGGACAGCCCACCTCTGTTAGGGAAAAACTGTTTTTT. Its translation is CASSIGQPTSVREKLFF. The entire variable domain, with the rest obtained from reference TRBV19 and TRBJ1-4, is as follows: DGGITQSPKYLFRKEGQNVTLSCEQNLNHDAMYWYRQDPGQGLRLIYYSQIVNDFQKGDIAEGYSVSREKKESFPLTVTSAQKNPTAFYLCASSIGQPTSVREKLFFGSGTQLSVL.

The gene calls are TRBV12-2 and TRBJ2-1; TRBD2 is the table's D call and was not checked against the DNA. TRBV12-2 is classified as a pseudogene. The CDR3 contains 17 residues. CDR3 DNA: TGTGCAAGTCGCTTCCACCCTAGCGGGGGAACCTACAATGAGCAGTTCTTC. It codes for CASRFHPSGGTYNEQFF.

This clone occurred a few times. The chain is built from TRBV9 and TRBJ2-2; D perhaps matches TRBD2 (6 bases). Trimming took off 2 bases at V and 3 bases at J, with 8 bases between the two ends. The CDR3 loop spans 14 amino acids. The germline gives CDR1 SGDLS, CDR2 YYNGEE. The CDR3 sequence is CASSVGGDTGELFF. Written as DNA, the CDR3 is TGTGCCAGCAGCGTCGGGGGAGACACCGGGGAGCTGTTTTTT.

The chain joins TRBV12-3 or TRBV12-4 to TRBJ1-1; D call uncertain. The CDR3 totals 11 residues. The V end lost 5 bases, the J end lost 7 bases, and 8 bases lay between the germline ends. CDR3 DNA: TGTGCCAGCAGTATGCGGATTGAAGCTTTCTTT. Amino acids: CASSMRIEAFF.

The V gene is TRBV5-1, the J gene TRBJ2-3, with 9 bases matching TRBD2. CDR1 SGHRS and CDR2 YFSETQ come from the germline V gene. V lost 4 bases, J lost 1 base, and 4 bases stayed unmatched. The CDR3 runs 15 residues. CDR3 nucleotides: TGCGCCAGCAGCATTAGCGGGGGAGGCACAGATACGCAGTATTTT. Amino acids: CASSISGGGTDTQYF. Supplemented by reference TRBV5-1 and TRBJ2-3, the full variable domain reads KAGVTQTPRYLIKTRGQQVTLSCSPISGHRSVSWYQQTPGQGLQFLFEYFSETQRNKGNFPGRFSGRQFSNSRSEMNVSTLELGDSALYLCASSISGGGTDTQYFGPGTRLTVL.

The gene calls are TRBV6-5 and TRBJ2-1; 10 bases are shared with TRBD2. Losses at the gene ends were 10 bases for V and 3 bases for J; bases not matched to a gene: 6. Germline lookup yields CDR1 MNHEY and CDR2 SVGAGI. The CDR3 loop spans 14 amino acids. The CDR3 DNA sequence: TGTGCCACCCATGGGACTAGCGTCTACAATGAGCAGTTCTTC. Translation gives CATHGTSVYNEQFF.

The table lists this clone with a count of one. The J gene is TRBJ1-3, the V gene TRBV6-5; 10 bases map to TRBD1. The germline gives CDR1 MNHEY, CDR2 SVGAGI. V gave up 4 bases and J gave up 3 bases; unmatched junction bases: 6. The CDR3 spans 16 residues. The CDR3 reads CASSSDRGQSGNTIYF. CDR3 in DNA: TGTGCCAGCAGTTCCGACAGGGGGCAAAGTGGAAACACCATATATTTT.

The gene calls are TRBV5-1 and TRBJ2-1, with 11 bases aligning to TRBD2. Germline CDR1 is SGHRS and CDR2 is YFSETQ. The J segment lost 8 bases and the V segment lost 5 bases, leaving 12 bases of the junction unmatched. The CDR3 covers 16 residues. The CDR3 region has the DNA TGCGCCAGCAGACTGGGGGGGACTAGCGGAGGGGATGAGCAGTTCTTC. It translates to CASRLGGTSGGDEQFF.

The V call is TRBV7-2, the J call TRBJ1-1, with 10 nucleotides matching TRBD1. V lost 2 bases to trimming and J lost 6 bases; unmatched junction nucleotides: 6. The CDR3 length is 15 residues. Per germline, CDR1 SGHTA and CDR2 FQGNSA. CDR3 coding DNA: TGTGCCAGCAGCTTACGCGGGACAGGGGTATCTGAAGCTTTCTTT. It is translated as CASSLRGTGVSEAFF.

V usage is TRBV7-9 and J usage is TRBJ2-2, with no clear D. This CDR3 has 15 residues. The V and J ends lost 7 bases and 0 bases respectively, with 12 bases between them. Germline V gene data show CDR1 as SEHNR and CDR2 as FQNEAQ (reference sequence). CDR3 nucleotides: TGTGCCAGCACATACTGGGTCCCGAACACCGGGGAGCTGTTTTTT. Amino acids: CASTYWVPNTGELFF.

CDR3 DNA sequence: TGTGCCAGCAGCGACGACCTAGTTCCGGGAAAAGCTTTCTTT. Translated: CASSDDLVPGKAFF. V and J are TRBV5-5 and TRBJ1-1; no reliable D call. With 4 bases removed from V and 9 bases from J, the gap between germline ends came to 19 bases. Germline CDR1 SGHKS, CDR2 YYEKEE (reference sequence). The length of the CDR3 is 14 residues.